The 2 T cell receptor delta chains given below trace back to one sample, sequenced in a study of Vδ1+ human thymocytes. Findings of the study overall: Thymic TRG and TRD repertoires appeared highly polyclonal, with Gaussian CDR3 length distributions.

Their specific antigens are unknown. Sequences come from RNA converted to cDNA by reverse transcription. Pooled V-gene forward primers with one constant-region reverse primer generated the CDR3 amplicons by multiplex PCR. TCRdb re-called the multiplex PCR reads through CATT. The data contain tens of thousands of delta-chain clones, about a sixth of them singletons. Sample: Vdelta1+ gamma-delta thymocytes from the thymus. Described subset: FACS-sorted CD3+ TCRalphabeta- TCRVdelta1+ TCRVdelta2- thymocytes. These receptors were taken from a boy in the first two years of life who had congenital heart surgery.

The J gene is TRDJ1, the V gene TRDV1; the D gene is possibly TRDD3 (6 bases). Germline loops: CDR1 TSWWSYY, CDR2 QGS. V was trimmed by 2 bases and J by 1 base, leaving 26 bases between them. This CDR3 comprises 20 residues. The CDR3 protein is CALGERPTWEVLGGTDKLIF. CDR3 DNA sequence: TGTGCTCTTGGGGAAAGGCCCACTTGGGAGGTACTGGGAGGCACCGATAAACTCATCTTT.

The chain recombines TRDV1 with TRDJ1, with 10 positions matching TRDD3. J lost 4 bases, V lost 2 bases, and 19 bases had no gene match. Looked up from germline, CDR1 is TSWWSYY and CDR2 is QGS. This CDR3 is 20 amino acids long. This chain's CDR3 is CALGEMSFAILGDWNDKLIF. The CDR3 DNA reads TGTGCTCTTGGGGAAATGTCCTTCGCTATACTGGGGGATTGGAACGATAAACTCATCTTT.